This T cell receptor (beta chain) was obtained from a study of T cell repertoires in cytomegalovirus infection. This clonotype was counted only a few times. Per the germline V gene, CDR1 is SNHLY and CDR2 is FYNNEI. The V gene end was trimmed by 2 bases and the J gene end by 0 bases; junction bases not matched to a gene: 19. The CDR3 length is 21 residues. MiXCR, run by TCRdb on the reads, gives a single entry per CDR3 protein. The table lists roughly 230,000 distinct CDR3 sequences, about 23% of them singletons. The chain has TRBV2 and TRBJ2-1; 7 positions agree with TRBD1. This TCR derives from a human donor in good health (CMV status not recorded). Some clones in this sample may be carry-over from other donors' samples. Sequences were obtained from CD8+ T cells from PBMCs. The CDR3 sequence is CASSEMWKGAGAQSSYNEQFF. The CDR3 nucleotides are TGTGCCAGCAGTGAAATGTGGAAGGGGGCCGGGGCACAGAGCTCCTACAATGAGCAGTTCTTC. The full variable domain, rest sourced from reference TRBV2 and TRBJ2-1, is EPEVTQTPSHQVTQMGQEVILRCVPISNHLYFYWYRQILGQKVEFLVSFYNNEISEKSEIFDDQFSVERPDGSNFTLKIRSTKLEDSAMYFCASSEMWKGAGAQSSYNEQFFGPGTRLTVL.